The rows below give T cell receptor beta chains drawn from one sample of a study of CD8+CD57+ T cells in acquired aplastic anemia. TCRdb itself ran the reads through MiXCR, one entry per CDR3 protein. The sample has a few hundred thousand distinct CDR3 sequences, approximately 55% seen once. The material sequenced was sorted CD4+, CD8+, or CD8+CD57+ T cells (not recorded which) from PBMCs. These receptors all stem from a human donor with severe aplastic anemia or a healthy control (not recorded which). The CDR3 runs from the conserved cysteine through the conserved F or W. Fields, in order: CDR3 length, V gene, CDR3 protein.

len: 14; v_gene: TRBV6-1; CDR3aa: CASSEGQGWEKLFF
len: 14; v_gene: TRBV5-1; CDR3aa: CASSWGQVSTGWYF
len: 16; v_gene: TRBV5-1; CDR3aa: CASSVTGTSGYNEQFF
len: 14; v_gene: TRBV7-9; CDR3aa: CASSLGDRNYGYTF
len: 14; v_gene: TRBV2; CDR3aa: CASKEDVGDSPLHF
len: 15; v_gene: TRBV7-3; CDR3aa: CASSLGTSGRGEQYF
len: 14; v_gene: TRBV15; CDR3aa: CATSRARSSSPLHF
len: 12; v_gene: TRBV20-1; CDR3aa: CSGVTETEGYTF
len: 16; v_gene: TRBV7-3; CDR3aa: CASSLKGIAVGETQCF
len: 13; v_gene: TRBV7-6; CDR3aa: CASSLAGVTEQYF
len: 16; v_gene: TRBV9; CDR3aa: CASSVGSAAPNYGYTF
len: 14; v_gene: TRBV20-1; CDR3aa: CSASGGASSYVQYF
len: 12; v_gene: TRBV2; CDR3aa: CASRLGLYGYTF
len: 14; v_gene: TRBV7-6; CDR3aa: CASSLTSGRTEQFF
len: 16; v_gene: TRBV29-1; CDR3aa: CSVEDLASGSSHEQYF